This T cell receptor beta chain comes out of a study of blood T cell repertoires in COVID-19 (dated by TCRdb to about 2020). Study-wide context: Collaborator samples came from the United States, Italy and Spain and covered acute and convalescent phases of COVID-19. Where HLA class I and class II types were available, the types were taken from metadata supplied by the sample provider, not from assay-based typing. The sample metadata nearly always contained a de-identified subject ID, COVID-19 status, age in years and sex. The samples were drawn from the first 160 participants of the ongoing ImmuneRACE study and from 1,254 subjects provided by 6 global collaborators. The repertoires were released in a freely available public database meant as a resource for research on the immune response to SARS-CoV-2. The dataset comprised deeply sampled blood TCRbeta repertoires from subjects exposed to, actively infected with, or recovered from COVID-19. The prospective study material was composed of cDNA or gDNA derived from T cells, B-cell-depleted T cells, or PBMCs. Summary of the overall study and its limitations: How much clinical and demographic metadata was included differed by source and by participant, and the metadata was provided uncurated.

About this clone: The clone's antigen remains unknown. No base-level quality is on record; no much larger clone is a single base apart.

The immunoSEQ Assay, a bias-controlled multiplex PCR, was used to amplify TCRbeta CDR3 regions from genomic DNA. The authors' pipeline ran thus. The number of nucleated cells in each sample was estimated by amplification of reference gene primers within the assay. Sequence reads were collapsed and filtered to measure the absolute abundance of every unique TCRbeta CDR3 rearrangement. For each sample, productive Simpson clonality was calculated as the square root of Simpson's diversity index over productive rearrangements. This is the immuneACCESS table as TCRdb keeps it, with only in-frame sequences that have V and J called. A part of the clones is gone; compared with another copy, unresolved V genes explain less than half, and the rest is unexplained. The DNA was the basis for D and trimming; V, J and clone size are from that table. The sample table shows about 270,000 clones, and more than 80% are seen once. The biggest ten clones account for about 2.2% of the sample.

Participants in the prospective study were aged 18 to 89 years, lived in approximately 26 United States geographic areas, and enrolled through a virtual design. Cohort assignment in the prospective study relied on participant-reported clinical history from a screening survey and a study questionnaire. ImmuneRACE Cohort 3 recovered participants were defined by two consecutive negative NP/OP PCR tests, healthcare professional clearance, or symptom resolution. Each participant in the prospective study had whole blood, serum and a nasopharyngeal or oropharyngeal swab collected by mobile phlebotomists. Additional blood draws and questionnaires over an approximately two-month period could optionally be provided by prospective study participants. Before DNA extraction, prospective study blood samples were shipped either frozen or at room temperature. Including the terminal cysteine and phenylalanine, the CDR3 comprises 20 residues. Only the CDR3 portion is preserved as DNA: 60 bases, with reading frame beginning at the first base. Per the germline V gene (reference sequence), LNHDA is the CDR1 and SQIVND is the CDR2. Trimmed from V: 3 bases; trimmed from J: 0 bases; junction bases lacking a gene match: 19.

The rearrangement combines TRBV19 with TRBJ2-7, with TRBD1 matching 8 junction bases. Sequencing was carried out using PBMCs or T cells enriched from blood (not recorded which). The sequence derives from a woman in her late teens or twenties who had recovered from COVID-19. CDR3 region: CASSMEDRAVPLNSSYEQYF. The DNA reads TGTGCCAGTAGTATGGAGGACAGGGCGGTGCCCCTTAATAGCTCCTACGAGCAGTACTTC.